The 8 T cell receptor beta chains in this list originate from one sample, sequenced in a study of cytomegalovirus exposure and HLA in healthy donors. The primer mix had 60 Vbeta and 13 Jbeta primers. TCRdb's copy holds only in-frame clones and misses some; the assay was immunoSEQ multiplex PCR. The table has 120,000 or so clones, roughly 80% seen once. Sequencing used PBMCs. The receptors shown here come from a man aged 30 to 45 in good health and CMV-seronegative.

CDR3 in DNA: TGCGCCAGCAGCGCAGTACGGCAGGCCCTGTTTTTT. Its translation: CASSAVRQALFF. The chain joins TRBV4-3 to TRBJ1-4; D gene ambiguous. CDR3 length: 12 amino acids. Germline values: CDR1 LGHNA, CDR2 YSLEER. V gave up 5 bases and J gave up 14 bases, with 15 bases separating them.

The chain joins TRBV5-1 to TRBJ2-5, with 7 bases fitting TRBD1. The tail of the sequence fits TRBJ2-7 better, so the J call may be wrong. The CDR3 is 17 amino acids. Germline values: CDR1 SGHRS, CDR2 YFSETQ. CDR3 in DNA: TGCGCCAGCAGCTTGGAAAGTACGTCAGGGGGTCGGTACGAGCAGTACTTC. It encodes CASSLESTSGGRYEQYF.

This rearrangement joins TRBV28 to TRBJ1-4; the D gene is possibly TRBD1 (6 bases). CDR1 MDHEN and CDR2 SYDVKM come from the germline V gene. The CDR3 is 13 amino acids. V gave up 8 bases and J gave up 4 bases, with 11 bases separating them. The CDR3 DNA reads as TGTGCCAGCTTGGACAGAGATAATGAAAAACTGTTTTTT. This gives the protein CASLDRDNEKLFF.

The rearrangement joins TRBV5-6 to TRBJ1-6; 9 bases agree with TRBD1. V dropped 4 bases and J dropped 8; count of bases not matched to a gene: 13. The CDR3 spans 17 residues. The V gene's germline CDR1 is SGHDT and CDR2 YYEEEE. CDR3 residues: CASSPGTGGYGDSPLHF. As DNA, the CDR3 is TGTGCCAGCAGCCCTGGTACAGGGGGCTATGGGGATTCACCCCTCCACTTT.

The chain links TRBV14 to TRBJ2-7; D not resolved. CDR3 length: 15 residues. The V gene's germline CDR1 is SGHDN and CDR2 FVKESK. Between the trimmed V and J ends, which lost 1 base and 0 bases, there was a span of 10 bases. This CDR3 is CASSQGASTSYEQYF. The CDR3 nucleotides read TGTGCCAGCAGCCAAGGGGCAAGCACCTCCTACGAGCAGTACTTC.

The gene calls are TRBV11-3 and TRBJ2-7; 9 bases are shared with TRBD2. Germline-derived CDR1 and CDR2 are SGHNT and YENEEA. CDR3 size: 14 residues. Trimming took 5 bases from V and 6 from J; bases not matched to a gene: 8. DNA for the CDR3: TGTGCCAGCAGCCGGGAGGGAGCGGGAGGCGAGCAGTACTTC. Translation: CASSREGAGGEQYF.

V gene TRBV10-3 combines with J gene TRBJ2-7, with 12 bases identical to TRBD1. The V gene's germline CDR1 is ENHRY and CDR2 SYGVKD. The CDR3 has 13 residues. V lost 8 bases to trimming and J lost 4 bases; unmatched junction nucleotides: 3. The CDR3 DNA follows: TGTGCCATCTCGGGACAGGGGGCTTACGAGCAGTACTTC. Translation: CAISGQGAYEQYF.

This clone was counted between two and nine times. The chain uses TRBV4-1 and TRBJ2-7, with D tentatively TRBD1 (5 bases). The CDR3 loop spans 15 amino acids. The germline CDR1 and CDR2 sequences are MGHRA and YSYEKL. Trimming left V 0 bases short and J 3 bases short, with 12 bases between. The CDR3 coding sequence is TGCGCCAGCAGCCAAGATAAGTGGACATACTACGAGCAGTACTTC. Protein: CASSQDKWTYYEQYF.